This TCR beta chain stems from a study of blood T cell repertoires in COVID-19. Original data processing: Amplified reference gene primers provided the basis for estimating nucleated cell counts. Generated by immunoSEQ multiplex PCR, the TCRdb table keeps only in-frame clones and is missing some. The DNA gave D and trimming, while V, J and clone size come from that table. The sample yields 210,000 or so clones, about 83% seen once. The germline CDR1 and CDR2 sequences are GTSNPN and SVGIG (reference sequence). V was pared by 2 bases and J by 0 bases, with 6 bases between. The CDR3 is made up of 13 amino acids.

This chain uses TRBV30 with TRBJ2-3; no firm D call. Sequencing was done on a sample of peripheral blood. This sequence originates from a woman between 50 and 59 years old with active or convalescent COVID-19. CDR3 coding DNA: TGTGCCTGGAGTAGACAAAGCACAGATACGCAGTATTTT. This codes for CAWSRQSTDTQYF.